Listed below are T cell receptor beta chains from one sample, sequenced in a study of T cell responses to AZD1222 COVID-19 vaccine. Sequencing used immunoSEQ multiplex PCR; TCRdb keeps in-frame clones, though not all of them. The sample comprises over 85,000 clones, about 95% of which are singletons, and 2.9% rests with the top ten. The starting material was peripheral blood, obtained 28 days after the second AZD1222 dose. The receptor source for this set is an adult who received the AZD1222 COVID-19 vaccine. Both conserved end residues are part of each CDR3. The D gene is left open where the match is weak. Clone size is not always given. Where it is, it says once, few, many or a class for expanded clones.

clone size,D gene,V gene,J gene,CDR3 DNA,CDR3 protein
.,.,TRBV27,TRBJ2-7,TGTGCCAGCAGTCCCCCCGGCACCTTAGGGTACGAGCAGTACTTC,CASSPPGTLGYEQYF
.,TRBD1,TRBV10-3,TRBJ1-1,TGTGCCATCACCAGGGACAGACAGAACACTGAAGCTTTCTTT,CAITRDRQNTEAFF
.,.,TRBV21-1,TRBJ1-5,TGTGCCAGCAGCAAAGCAGCGACGGCCAGTAGCAATCAGCCCCAGCATTTT,CASSKAATASSNQPQHF
.,.,TRBV27,TRBJ2-1,TGTGCCAGCAGCATAACTCTAGCTGAGTACAATGAGCAGTTCTTC,CASSITLAEYNEQFF
few,.,TRBV14,TRBJ1-6,TGTGCCAGCAGCCGAGGAAGGGTTGGGAATTCACCCCTCCACTTT,CASSRGRVGNSPLHF
.,.,TRBV5-8,TRBJ2-1,TGTGCCAGCAGCTTGGACGGCAGAGGATACAATGAGCAGTTCTTC,CASSLDGRGYNEQFF
.,.,TRBV19,TRBJ1-2,TGTGCCAGTAGTATTAACTATGGCTACACCTTC,CASSINYGYTF
.,.,TRBV12-3/TRBV12-4,TRBJ2-2,TGTGCCAGCAGCCACCCCACCGGGGAGCTGTTTTTT,CASSHPTGELFF
.,.,TRBV27,TRBJ2-1,TGTGCCAGCAGTCCCGGGGTAGCGGCCTACAATGAGCAGTTCTTC,CASSPGVAAYNEQFF
.,.,TRBV5-5,TRBJ1-2,TGTGCCAGCAGCACCCAAAATTATGGCTACACCTTC,CASSTQNYGYTF
.,.,TRBV11-2,TRBJ2-7,TGTGCCAGCAGCTCCTCATACGAGCAGTACTTC,CASSSSYEQYF
.,TRBD1,TRBV15,TRBJ1-2,TGTGCCACCAGCGACGACAGGGGGCATGACTATGGCTACACCTTC,CATSDDRGHDYGYTF
.,TRBD1,TRBV3-1/TRBV3-2,TRBJ1-3,TGTGCCAGCAGCCAAGATGGGGGACAGGGTCTCTACGGAAACACCATATATTTT,CASSQDGGQGLYGNTIYF
.,.,TRBV4-2,TRBJ2-1,TGTGCCAGCAGCCTTAAAAAGGGGACCGCTCCCAACAATGAGCAGTTCTTC,CASSLKKGTAPNNEQFF
.,.,TRBV11-3,TRBJ2-2,TGTGCCAGCAGCTTAGGCGGGATCGGCACCGGGGAGCTGTTTTTT,CASSLGGIGTGELFF
.,.,TRBV6-5,TRBJ1-3,TGTGCCAGTGATATAGTTCCACCTGGAAACACCATATATTTT,CASDIVPPGNTIYF
.,.,TRBV5-1,TRBJ2-1,TGCGCCAGCAGCTCGTCTGGGAGCGGGCAGTTCTTC,CASSSSGSGQFF
.,.,TRBV27,TRBJ1-5,TGTGCCAGCAGTTTATCCCCATTTAATCAGCCCCAGCATTTT,CASSLSPFNQPQHF
few,.,TRBV12-5,TRBJ2-2,TGTGCTAGTGGTTTGCCCCGGCAGGGCACCGGGGAGCTGTTTTTT,CASGLPRQGTGELFF
.,.,TRBV28,TRBJ2-7,TGTGCCAGCAGTTTGACCACGGCAGGCAGCTCCTACGAGCAGTACTTC,CASSLTTAGSSYEQYF
few,.,TRBV7-8,TRBJ1-2,TGTGCCAGCAGCAGACGGGGACGGCGAGAATATGGCTACACCTTC,CASSRRGRREYGYTF
.,TRBD2,TRBV7-2,TRBJ2-1,TGTGCCAGCAGCTCCCCTCGTGGGCGGGAGGGCCTCGTCAATGAGCAGTTCTTC,CASSSPRGREGLVNEQFF
.,.,TRBV5-4,TRBJ1-1,TGTGCCAGCACCCGGGACGGCCACACTGAAGCTTTCTTT,CASTRDGHTEAFF
.,TRBD2,TRBV29-1,TRBJ2-1,TGCAGCGTTGATGGACTAGCGGGATACAATGAGCAGTTCTTC,CSVDGLAGYNEQFF
.,TRBD1,TRBV2,TRBJ1-1,TGTGCCAGCAGTGAACAGGGGGTGAACACTGAAGCTTTCTTT,CASSEQGVNTEAFF
.,.,TRBV14,TRBJ1-1,TGTGCCAGCAGCCAAGATCGGGGAGGGGGTACTGAAGCTTTCTTT,CASSQDRGGGTEAFF
.,.,TRBV5-1,TRBJ1-2,TGCGCCAGCAGCTCCCATAATCGGGGGCTAAAATATGGCTACACCTTC,CASSSHNRGLKYGYTF
.,TRBD2,TRBV5-4,TRBJ2-5,TGTGCCAGCAGCTTGTACACTAGCGGACAAGAGACCCAGTACTTC,CASSLYTSGQETQYF
.,.,TRBV7-9,TRBJ1-1,TGTGCCAGCAGCTCGAATTCGGGCACTGAAGCTTTCTTT,CASSSNSGTEAFF
.,TRBD1,TRBV14,TRBJ1-1,TGTGCCAGCAGAAGACAGGGAAACACTGAAGCTTTCTTT,CASRRQGNTEAFF
.,.,TRBV18,TRBJ2-1,TGTGCCAGCTCACCATATTCCCAGGGTTCCTACAATGAGCAGTTCTTC,CASSPYSQGSYNEQFF
.,TRBD2,TRBV3-1/TRBV3-2,TRBJ2-2,TGTGCCAGCAGCCAATACAACCAAGCTAGCGGGAGCACCGGGGAGCTGTTTTTT,CASSQYNQASGSTGELFF
.,TRBD1,TRBV6-5,TRBJ1-3,TGTGCCAGCAGTCCGGGGACAGGACGAAACACCATATATTTT,CASSPGTGRNTIYF
.,TRBD1,TRBV28,TRBJ2-3,TGTGCCAGCAGACCGCCCGGACAGGGGACAGATACGCAGTATTTT,CASRPPGQGTDTQYF
.,.,TRBV7-9,TRBJ2-2,TGTGCCAGCAGCTTTAGTCTGACGAACACCGGGGAGCTGTTTTTT,CASSFSLTNTGELFF
.,.,TRBV28,TRBJ1-1,TGTGCCAGCAGCCGACCAGGGAGTCCCACTGAAGCTTTCTTT,CASSRPGSPTEAFF
.,.,TRBV5-1,TRBJ1-3,TGCGCCAGCAGCTTGTGGTCGGCTGAAAACACCATATATTTT,CASSLWSAENTIYF
.,TRBD1,TRBV18,TRBJ1-3,TGTGCCAGCTCAAGAGAGGACAGGGCGACTGGAAACACCATATATTTT,CASSREDRATGNTIYF
.,.,TRBV6-5,TRBJ1-5,TGTGCCAGCAGAACGGGACACAGCAATCAGCCCCAGCATTTT,CASRTGHSNQPQHF